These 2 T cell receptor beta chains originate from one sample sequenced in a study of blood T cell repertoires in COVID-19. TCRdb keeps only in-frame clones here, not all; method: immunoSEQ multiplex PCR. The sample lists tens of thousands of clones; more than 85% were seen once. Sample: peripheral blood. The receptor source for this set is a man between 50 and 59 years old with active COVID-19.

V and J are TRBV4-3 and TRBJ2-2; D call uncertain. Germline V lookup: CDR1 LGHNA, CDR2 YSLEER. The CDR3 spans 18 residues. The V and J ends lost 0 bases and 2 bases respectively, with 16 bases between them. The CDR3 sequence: CASSQEIIAVINTGELFF. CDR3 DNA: TGCGCCAGCAGCCAAGAAATTATAGCAGTGATTAACACCGGGGAGCTGTTTTTT.

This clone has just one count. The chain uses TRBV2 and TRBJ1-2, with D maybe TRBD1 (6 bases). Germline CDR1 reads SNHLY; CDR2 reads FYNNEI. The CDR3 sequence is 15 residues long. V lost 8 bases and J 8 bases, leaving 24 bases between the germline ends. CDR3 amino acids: CASAPRQARSGGYTF. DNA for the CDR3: TGTGCCAGCGCGCCACGACAGGCTCGATCTGGCGGCTACACCTTC.